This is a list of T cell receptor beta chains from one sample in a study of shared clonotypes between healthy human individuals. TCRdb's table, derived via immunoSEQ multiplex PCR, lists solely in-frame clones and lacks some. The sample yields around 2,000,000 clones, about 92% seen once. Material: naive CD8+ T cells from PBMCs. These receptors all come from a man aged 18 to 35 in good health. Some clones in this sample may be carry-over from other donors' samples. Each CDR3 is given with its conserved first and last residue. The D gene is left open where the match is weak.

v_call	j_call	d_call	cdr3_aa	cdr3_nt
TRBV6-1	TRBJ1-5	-	CASSEEGTKGRQPQHF	TGTGCCAGCAGTGAAGAAGGGACGAAGGGGCGACAGCCCCAGCATTTT
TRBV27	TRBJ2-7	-	CASSLGRTYEQYF	TGTGCCAGCAGCCTAGGACGTACCTACGAGCAGTACTTC
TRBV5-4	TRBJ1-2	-	CASSPDFYGYTF	TGTGCCAGCAGCCCGGACTTTTATGGCTACACCTTC
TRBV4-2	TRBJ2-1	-	CASSQYGGARYNEQFF	TGTGCCAGCAGCCAATATGGGGGAGCTAGGTACAATGAGCAGTTCTTC
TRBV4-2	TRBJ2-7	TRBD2	CASSQVNSGSHEQYF	TGTGCCAGCAGCCAAGTAAATAGCGGGAGCCACGAGCAGTACTTC
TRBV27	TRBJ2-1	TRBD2	CASSAGLAGVSRYNEQFF	TGTGCCAGCAGCGCGGGGCTAGCGGGAGTATCGCGGTACAATGAGCAGTTCTTC
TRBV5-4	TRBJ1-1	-	CASSFVQGSEAFF	TGTGCCAGCAGCTTCGTGCAGGGCTCTGAAGCTTTCTTT
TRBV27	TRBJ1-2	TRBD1	CASSLSRQGTYGYTF	TGTGCCAGCAGTTTATCCAGACAGGGGACCTATGGCTACACCTTC
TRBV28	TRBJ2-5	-	CASSLWGNQETQYF	TGTGCCAGCAGTTTATGGGGGAACCAAGAGACCCAGTACTTC
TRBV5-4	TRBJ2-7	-	CASSLAAAFSYEQYF	TGTGCCAGCAGCTTGGCGGCCGCTTTCTCCTACGAGCAGTACTTC
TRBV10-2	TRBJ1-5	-	CASSEKRDPQHF	TGCGCCAGCAGCGAAAAAAGGGACCCCCAGCATTTT